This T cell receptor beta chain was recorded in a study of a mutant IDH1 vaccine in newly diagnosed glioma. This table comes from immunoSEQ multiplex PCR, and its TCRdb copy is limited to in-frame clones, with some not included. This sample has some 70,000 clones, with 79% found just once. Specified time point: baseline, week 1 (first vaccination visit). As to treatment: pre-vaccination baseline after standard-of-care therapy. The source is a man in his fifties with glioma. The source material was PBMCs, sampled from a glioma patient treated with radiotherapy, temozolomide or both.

The CDR3 coding sequence is TGTGCCAGCAGCTCGACAGGAGGATCCTACGAGCAGTACTTC. This translates into CASSSTGGSYEQYF. This rearrangement joins TRBV11-2 to TRBJ2-7; D may be TRBD1 (6 bases). CDR3 size: 14 residues. Germline CDR1 is SGHAT and CDR2 is FQNNGV. Trimming pared 4 bases from V and 1 base from J, leaving 11 bases between.